The rows below give T cell receptor beta chains drawn from one sample of a study of cytomegalovirus exposure and HLA in healthy donors. Produced via immunoSEQ multiplex PCR; TCRdb's table is partial and in-frame only. Found here are over 150,000 clones, around 77% of them singletons; the top ten hold about 2.8%. The source material was PBMCs. These receptor sequences come from a woman aged 25 to 39 in good health and CMV-seronegative. Both conserved end residues are part of each CDR3. D genes are given only for firm matches. Clone size is given for some rows only: seen once, a few or many times, or a class if the clone is expanded.

v_call,d_call,clone_size,j_call,cdr3_aa,cdr3_nt
TRBV29-1,.,.,TRBJ1-4,CSVGAGSVREKLFF,TGCAGCGTTGGGGCAGGGTCGGTTAGGGAAAAACTGTTTTTT
TRBV7-9,.,.,TRBJ2-2,CASSDYSGELFF,TGTGCCAGCAGCGACTATTCCGGGGAGCTGTTTTTT
TRBV13,TRBD2,few,TRBJ2-5,CASSRKRGANEETQYF,TGTGCCAGCAGCAGAAAGCGGGGGGCAAACGAAGAGACCCAGTACTTC
TRBV7-8,TRBD1,.,TRBJ1-1,CASSLVRDRGYAFYTEAFF,TGTGCCAGCAGCTTAGTACGAGACAGGGGATACGCCTTCTACACTGAAGCTTTCTTT
TRBV11-2,.,.,TRBJ2-7,CASSSQYRVDEQYF,TGTGCCAGCAGCTCCCAATACAGGGTAGACGAGCAGTACTTC
TRBV4-1,.,.,TRBJ2-4,CASSQDGGGAAKNIQYF,TGCGCCAGCAGCCAAGATGGTGGGGGGGCGGCCAAAAACATTCAGTACTTC
TRBV30,.,.,TRBJ1-1,CAWRRPNTEAFF,TGTGCCTGGAGGCGGCCAAACACTGAAGCTTTCTTT
TRBV9,TRBD2,.,TRBJ2-5,CASSVSGGYQETQYF,TGTGCCAGCAGCGTTAGCGGGGGGTACCAAGAGACCCAGTACTTC
TRBV9,TRBD1,.,TRBJ1-2,CASSPQDRVYGYTF,TGTGCCAGCAGCCCCCAGGACAGGGTCTATGGCTACACCTTC
TRBV5-1,.,few,TRBJ1-1,CASSQQTGAGTEAFF,TGCGCCAGCAGCCAACAAACAGGCGCGGGAACTGAAGCTTTCTTT
TRBV6-6,TRBD1,.,TRBJ1-4,CASSSGGGEKLFF,TGTGCCAGCAGTTCAGGGGGCGGAGAAAAACTGTTTTTT
TRBV6-1,TRBD2,.,TRBJ2-7,CASIAAGLNEQYF,TGTGCCAGCATCGCAGCGGGATTGAACGAGCAGTACTTC
TRBV18,TRBD2,few,TRBJ2-7,CASSPYGSGTTYEQYF,TGTGCCAGCTCACCATATGGTAGCGGGACTACCTACGAGCAGTACTTC
TRBV4-1,TRBD1,.,TRBJ2-1,CASSHSTGGLGEQFF,TGCGCCAGCAGCCATTCGACAGGGGGCTTGGGTGAGCAGTTCTTC
TRBV5-6,TRBD2,.,TRBJ2-1,CASSFGLAGPYNEQFF,TGTGCCAGCAGCTTCGGACTAGCGGGGCCCTACAATGAGCAGTTCTTC
TRBV29-1,.,.,TRBJ1-1,CSVERYTEAFF,TGCAGCGTTGAGAGGTACACTGAAGCTTTCTTT
TRBV14,TRBD1,few,TRBJ1-2,CASSQGGQGRNGYTF,TGTGCCAGCAGCCAAGGCGGACAGGGGAGGAATGGCTACACCTTC
TRBV9,TRBD2,.,TRBJ2-1,CASSVAGGSGTYNNNEQFF,TGTGCCAGCAGCGTCGCGGGGGGATCCGGGACTTACAATAACAATGAGCAGTTCTTC
TRBV5-6,.,.,TRBJ1-1,CASSPGGGGTEAFF,TGTGCCAGCAGCCCCGGGGGTGGGGGCACTGAAGCTTTCTTT
TRBV7-2,.,.,TRBJ1-5,CASSLVEGVGQPQHF,TGTGCCAGCAGCTTAGTTGAGGGAGTGGGTCAGCCCCAGCATTTT
TRBV5-1,TRBD1,.,TRBJ1-5,CASSLDRGTQPQHF,TGCGCCAGCAGCTTGGACAGGGGCACGCAGCCCCAGCATTTT
TRBV11-2,.,.,TRBJ2-7,CASSLSVGTDSSYEQYF,TGTGCCAGCAGCTTATCGGTAGGGACGGACAGCTCCTACGAGCAGTACTTC
TRBV18,TRBD1,.,TRBJ1-1,CASSPRQGDTEAFF,TGTGCCAGCTCACCCAGACAGGGGGACACTGAAGCTTTCTTT
TRBV5-1,.,.,TRBJ2-6,CASSLAGGSGANVLTF,TGCGCCAGCAGCTTGGCCGGGGGCTCTGGGGCCAACGTCCTGACTTTC
TRBV7-2,.,.,TRBJ1-6,CASSLGARDNSPLHF,TGTGCCAGCAGCTTAGGAGCGCGCGATAATTCACCCCTCCACTTT
TRBV7-2,TRBD2,.,TRBJ2-1,CASSLVPSGPYNEQFF,TGTGCCAGCAGCTTAGTCCCTAGCGGACCGTACAATGAGCAGTTCTTC
TRBV5-1,.,.,TRBJ2-3,CASSLQASTDTQYF,TGCGCCAGCAGTTTACAGGCCTCCACAGATACGCAGTATTTT
TRBV28,TRBD2,few,TRBJ2-7,CASSSPGTSGAYEQYF,TGTGCCAGCAGTTCCCCTGGTACTAGCGGAGCGTACGAGCAGTACTTC
TRBV5-1,.,.,TRBJ1-2,CASSSSDSYGYTF,TGCGCCAGCAGCTCATCGGACAGCTATGGCTACACCTTC
TRBV5-5,TRBD2,.,TRBJ2-3,CASNAGREPELQYF,TGTGCCAGCAACGCGGGGCGGGAGCCCGAATTGCAGTATTTT
TRBV7-9,TRBD1,.,TRBJ2-1,CASSAQDRGSYNEQFF,TGTGCCAGCAGCGCCCAGGACAGGGGAAGTTACAATGAGCAGTTCTTC
TRBV12-5,TRBD2,.,TRBJ2-1,CASGGGTSGDNEQFF,TGTGCTAGTGGTGGGGGGACTAGCGGGGACAATGAGCAGTTCTTC
TRBV9,.,.,TRBJ2-1,CASSVVSSVDEQFF,TGTGCCAGCAGCGTAGTGAGTAGCGTCGATGAGCAGTTCTTC
TRBV25-1,TRBD2,.,TRBJ2-7,CASSILGTSSYEQYF,TGTGCCAGCAGTATTCTAGGGACTAGCTCCTACGAGCAGTACTTC
TRBV6-1,TRBD2,once,TRBJ2-7,CASTKLASGLYEQYF,TGTGCCAGCACTAAACTAGCGTCAGGCCTCTACGAGCAGTACTTC
TRBV11-3,TRBD1,.,TRBJ2-1,CASSPGQGSYNEQFF,TGTGCCAGCAGCCCCGGACAGGGTTCCTACAATGAGCAGTTCTTC
TRBV5-4,.,.,TRBJ2-5,CAVSERDKETQYF,TGTGCCGTTAGCGAACGGGATAAAGAGACCCAGTACTTC
TRBV4-1,TRBD1,few,TRBJ1-1,CASTVSGQPNTEAFF,TGCGCCAGCACCGTTTCGGGACAGCCGAACACTGAAGCTTTCTTT
TRBV29-1,.,once,TRBJ1-3,CSVEGASSGNTIYF,TGCAGCGTTGAAGGGGCAAGCTCTGGAAACACCATATATTTT
TRBV7-8,.,.,TRBJ1-5,CASTLGGAAYSNQPQHF,TGTGCCAGCACCCTGGGGGGTGCCGCTTATAGCAATCAGCCCCAGCATTTT
TRBV9,TRBD1,.,TRBJ1-5,CASSVAGGRGQPQHF,TGTGCCAGCAGCGTAGCAGGGGGAAGGGGCCAGCCCCAGCATTTT
TRBV4-2,TRBD2,few,TRBJ2-7,CASSQEEGLAGLEQYF,TGTGCCAGCAGCCAAGAGGAGGGACTAGCGGGTTTGGAGCAGTACTTC
TRBV27,TRBD2,.,TRBJ2-3,CASSLWEGDTQYF,TGTGCCAGCAGTTTATGGGAGGGAGATACGCAGTATTTT
TRBV5-1,.,.,TRBJ2-7,CASSPSPLGRGSYEQYF,TGCGCCAGCAGCCCCTCTCCTTTAGGACGGGGATCCTACGAGCAGTACTTC
TRBV6-6,.,.,TRBJ2-7,CASNTGQNVYEQYF,TGTGCCAGCAATACAGGACAGAATGTATACGAGCAGTACTTC
TRBV25-1,TRBD2,few,TRBJ2-3,CASSYRGVGSTDTQYF,TGTGCCAGCAGCTATCGGGGGGTGGGGAGCACAGATACGCAGTATTTT
TRBV2,.,once,TRBJ1-5,CASSNLSKRDQPQHF,TGTGCCAGCAGTAATCTGTCTAAGAGGGATCAGCCCCAGCATTTT
TRBV6-5,TRBD2,.,TRBJ2-3,CASSYLAASTDTQYF,TGTGCCAGCAGTTACCTAGCGGCTAGCACAGATACGCAGTATTTT
TRBV18,TRBD1,.,TRBJ1-5,CASSSTGNQPQHF,TGTGCCAGCTCATCGACAGGGAATCAGCCCCAGCATTTT
TRBV7-8,TRBD1,few,TRBJ2-5,CASSFIRDRGETQYF,TGTGCCAGCAGTTTTATCCGGGACAGGGGTGAGACCCAGTACTTC
TRBV5-1,TRBD2,.,TRBJ2-5,CASSLESSGEETQYF,TGCGCCAGCAGCTTGGAATCTAGCGGGGAAGAGACCCAGTACTTC
TRBV19,TRBD2,.,TRBJ2-3,CASSIYRGGQDTQYF,TGTGCCAGTAGTATTTACCGGGGGGGCCAAGATACGCAGTATTTT
TRBV9,TRBD2,.,TRBJ2-1,CASSPRTSGYNEQFF,TGTGCCAGCAGCCCGCGGACTAGCGGTTACAATGAGCAGTTCTTC
TRBV25-1,TRBD2,.,TRBJ2-5,CASSTSGTTPPQYF,TGTGCCAGCAGCACCTCCGGGACTACCCCCCCCCAGTACTTC
TRBV6-6,.,.,TRBJ1-2,CASFTDRTFYGYTF,TGTGCCAGCTTTACGGACAGAACTTTCTATGGCTACACCTTC
TRBV13,TRBD2,.,TRBJ2-2,CASSGWAGETGELFF,TGTGCCAGCAGTGGATGGGCGGGGGAGACCGGGGAGCTGTTTTTT
TRBV14,TRBD1,.,TRBJ2-1,CASSQRGRGQGPYNEQFF,TGTGCCAGCAGCCAGAGGGGAAGGGGACAGGGCCCTTACAATGAGCAGTTCTTC
TRBV7-2,.,.,TRBJ2-2,CASSRWGDGYIAGELFF,TGTGCCAGCAGCCGCTGGGGGGACGGATATATTGCCGGGGAGCTGTTTTTT
TRBV6-1,.,.,TRBJ1-1,CASSEWFGTREANTEAFF,TGTGCCAGCAGTGAATGGTTTGGGACACGGGAAGCGAACACTGAAGCTTTCTTT